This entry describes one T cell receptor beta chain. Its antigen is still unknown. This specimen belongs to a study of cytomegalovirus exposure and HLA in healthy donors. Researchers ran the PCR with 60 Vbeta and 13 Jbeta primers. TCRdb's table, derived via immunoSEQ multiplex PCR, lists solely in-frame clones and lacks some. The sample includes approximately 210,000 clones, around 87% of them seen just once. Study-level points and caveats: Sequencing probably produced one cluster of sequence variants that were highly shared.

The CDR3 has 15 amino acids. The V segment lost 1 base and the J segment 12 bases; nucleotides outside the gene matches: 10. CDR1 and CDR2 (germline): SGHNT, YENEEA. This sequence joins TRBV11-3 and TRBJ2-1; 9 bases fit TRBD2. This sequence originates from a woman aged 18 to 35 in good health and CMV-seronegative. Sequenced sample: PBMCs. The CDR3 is CASSLGTAGGPLQFF. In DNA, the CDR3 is TGTGCCAGCAGCTTAGGGACGGCGGGAGGGCCACTGCAGTTCTTC.